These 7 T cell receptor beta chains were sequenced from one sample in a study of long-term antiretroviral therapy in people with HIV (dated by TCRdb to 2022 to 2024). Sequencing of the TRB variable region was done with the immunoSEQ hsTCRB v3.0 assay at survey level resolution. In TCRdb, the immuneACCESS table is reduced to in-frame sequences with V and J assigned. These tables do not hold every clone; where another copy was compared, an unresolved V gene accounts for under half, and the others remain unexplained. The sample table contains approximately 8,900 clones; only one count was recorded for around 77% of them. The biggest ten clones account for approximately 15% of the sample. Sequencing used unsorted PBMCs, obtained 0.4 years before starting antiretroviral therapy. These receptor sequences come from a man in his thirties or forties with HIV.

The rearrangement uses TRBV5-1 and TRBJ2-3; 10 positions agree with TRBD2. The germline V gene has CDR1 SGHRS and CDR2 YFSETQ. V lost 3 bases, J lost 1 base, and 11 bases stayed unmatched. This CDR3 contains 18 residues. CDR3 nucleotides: TGCGCCAGCAGCTCTCCGACTAGCGGGCCGGGCCGCACAGATACGCAGTATTTT. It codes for CASSSPTSGPGRTDTQYF.

The CDR3 coding sequence is TGTGCCACCACGGGGGGTACAGATACGCAGTATTTT. The encoded protein is CATTGGTDTQYF. V usage is TRBV28 and J usage is TRBJ2-3, with 7 positions matching TRBD2. The V segment lost 10 bases and the J segment 3 bases; nucleotides outside the gene matches: 4. There are 12 residues in the CDR3. Germline V gene data show CDR1 as MDHEN and CDR2 as SYDVKM.

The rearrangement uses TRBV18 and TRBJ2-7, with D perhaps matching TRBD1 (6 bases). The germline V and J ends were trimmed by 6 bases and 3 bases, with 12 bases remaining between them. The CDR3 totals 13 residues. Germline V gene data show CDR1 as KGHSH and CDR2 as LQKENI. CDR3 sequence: CASSRVQGYEQYF. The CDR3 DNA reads TGTGCCAGCTCCCGGGTACAGGGCTACGAGCAGTACTTC.

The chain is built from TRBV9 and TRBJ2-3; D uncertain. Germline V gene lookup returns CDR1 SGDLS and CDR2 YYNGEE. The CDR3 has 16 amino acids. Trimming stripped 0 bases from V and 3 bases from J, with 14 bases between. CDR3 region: CASSVGKGWDTDTQYF. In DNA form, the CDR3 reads TGTGCCAGCAGCGTAGGGAAAGGGTGGGATACAGATACGCAGTATTTT. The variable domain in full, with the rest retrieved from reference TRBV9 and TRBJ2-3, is DSGVTQTPKHLITATGQRVTLRCSPRSGDLSVYWYQQSLDQGLQFLIQYYNGEERAKGNILERFSAQQFPDLHSELNLSSLELGDSALYFCASSVGKGWDTDTQYFGPGTRLTVL.

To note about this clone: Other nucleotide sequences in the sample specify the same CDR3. In nucleotides, the CDR3 is TGCGCCAGCAGCTTGGCAGGCAACACTGAAGCTTTCTTT. The encoded protein is CASSLAGNTEAFF. This chain connects TRBV5-1 to TRBJ1-1; D is undetermined. This CDR3 contains 13 residues. CDR1 SGHRS and CDR2 YFSETQ come from the germline V gene. V lost 0 bases to trimming and J lost 2 bases, with 5 bases between them.

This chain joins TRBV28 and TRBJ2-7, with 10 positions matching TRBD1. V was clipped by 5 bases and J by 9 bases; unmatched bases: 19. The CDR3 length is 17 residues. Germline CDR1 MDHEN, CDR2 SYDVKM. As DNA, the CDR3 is TGTGCCAGCAGTCCGGGACAGGGGTTTACGGGGGGTCTTCGGCAGTACTTC. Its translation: CASSPGQGFTGGLRQYF.

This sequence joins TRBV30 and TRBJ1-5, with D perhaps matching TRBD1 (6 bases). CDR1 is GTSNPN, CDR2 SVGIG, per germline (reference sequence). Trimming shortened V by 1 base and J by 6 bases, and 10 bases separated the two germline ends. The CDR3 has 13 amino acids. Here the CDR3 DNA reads TGTGCCTGGAGTGCGGGGGCGGGTCAGCCCCAGCATTTT. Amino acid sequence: CAWSAGAGQPQHF. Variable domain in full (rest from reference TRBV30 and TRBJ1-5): SQTIHQWPATLVQPVGSPLSLECTVEGTSNPNLYWYRQAAGRGLQLLFYSVGIGQISSEVPQNLSASRPQDRQFILSSKKLLLSDSGFYLCAWSAGAGQPQHFGDGTRLSIL.